This T cell receptor (beta chain) comes out of a study of neoadjuvant anti-PD-1 for oral cavity cancer. Study-wide context: Patients without progression received a fourth nivolumab dose around day 43, then surgical resection on days 50-56. Regarding the study as a whole: Only three patients per response group were TCR-analyzed; validation needed.

Germline V CDR1 and CDR2: SNHLY, FYNNEI. V was trimmed by 6 bases and J by 2 bases, leaving 8 bases between them. The CDR3 loop spans 12 amino acids. The protocol was immunoSEQ multiplex PCR, while the TCRdb copy is restricted to in-frame clones and leaves out a portion. Of around 14,000 clones in the sample, 60% to 80% are singletons; the top ten hold roughly 3.2%. Details on this clone: Antigen: not known.

Time point specified: after neoadjuvant nivolumab, at surgical resection. These newly diagnosed stage II-IVA oral cavity squamous cell carcinoma patients had no prior systemic or radiation treatment. Blood cells were analyzed directly, without culture or expansion. The chain couples TRBV2 to TRBJ2-7; D not certain. The starting material was PBMCs, obtained after nivolumab (anti-PD-1) treatment. This TCR came from a person between 40 and 80 years old with oral cavity squamous cell carcinoma. Here the CDR3 reads CASRSAAYEQYF. Written as DNA, the CDR3 is TGTGCCAGCAGGAGCGCCGCCTACGAGCAGTACTTC.